These 14 T cell receptor beta chains were all obtained from the same sample, sequenced in a study of OX40 agonist ivuxolimab in advanced cancers. Repertoires were generated with immunoSEQ multiplex PCR, while TCRdb's copy carries only in-frame clones and drops some. The sample includes some 60,000 clones, 70% to 90% seen only once; the top ten take approximately 4%. This material consisted of CD4+ or CD8+ T cells sorted from blood, taken in a trial of the OX40 agonist ivuxolimab. These receptors came from an adult with an advanced solid tumor such as melanoma, head and neck, liver or kidney cancer.

The rearrangement joins TRBV5-1 to TRBJ2-2, with D possibly TRBD2 on 5 matching bases. The V end was cut by 1 base, the J end by 5 bases, with 15 bases between. From germline, CDR1 is SGHRS and CDR2 YFSETQ. The CDR3 spans 16 residues. The CDR3 is CASSLTSRGRTGELFF. For the CDR3, the DNA is TGCGCCAGCAGCTTGACCAGTCGGGGAAGGACCGGGGAGCTGTTTTTT. Using reference TRBV5-1 and TRBJ2-2 for the parts outside the CDR3, the full variable domain is KAGVTQTPRYLIKTRGQQVTLSCSPISGHRSVSWYQQTPGQGLQFLFEYFSETQRNKGNFPGRFSGRQFSNSRSEMNVSTLELGDSALYLCASSLTSRGRTGELFFGEGSRLTVL.

The rearrangement links TRBV7-2 to TRBJ1-1; the D is unclear. CDR1 and CDR2 (germline): SGHTA, FQGNSA. The CDR3 extends over 13 amino acids. V was pared by 5 bases and J by 0 bases, with 7 bases between. The CDR3 sequence: CASSRGLNTEAFF. The DNA of the CDR3 is TGTGCCAGCAGCCGCGGCCTGAACACTGAAGCTTTCTTT. Based on the CDR3 plus reference TRBV7-2 and TRBJ1-1, the full variable domain is GAGVSQSPSNKVTEKGKDVELRCDPISGHTALYWYRQSLGQGLEFLIYFQGNSAPDKSGLPSDRFSAERTGGSVSTLTIQRTQQEDSAVYLCASSRGLNTEAFFGQGTRLTVV.

The V and J genes are TRBV2 and TRBJ2-1; 9 bases agree with TRBD2. CDR1 SNHLY and CDR2 FYNNEI come from the germline V gene. The CDR3 has 13 residues. V was clipped by 9 bases and J by 3 bases; unmatched bases: 3. The CDR3 region has the DNA TGTGCCAGGGTTAGCGGGGGCTACAATGAGCAGTTCTTC. This codes for CARVSGGYNEQFF.

The chain carries TRBV5-1 and TRBJ2-5; either TRBD1 or TRBD2 may supply D (5 bases each). The CDR3 loop spans 14 amino acids. Trimming shortened V by 0 bases and J by 4 bases, and 10 bases separated the two germline ends. The germline V gene encodes CDR1 SGHRS and CDR2 YFSETQ. DNA of the CDR3: TGCGCCAGCAGCTTGGGTGGGGACCGAGAGACCCAGTACTTC. Translated: CASSLGGDRETQYF.

V gene TRBV21-1 combines with J gene TRBJ2-7. TRBV21-1 is a listed pseudogene. The CDR3 is 15 amino acids. CDR3 region: CASSSSGRVPSEQYF. CDR3 bases: TGTGCCAGCAGCTCTTCAGGTAGGGTCCCCAGCGAGCAGTACTTC.

This clone was seen more than once but under ten times. The chain is built from TRBV7-9 and TRBJ1-5; D not resolved. Trimming took off 5 bases at V and 5 bases at J, with 10 bases between the two ends. The CDR3 is made up of 13 amino acids. CDR1 and CDR2 from the germline V gene are SEHNR and FQNEAQ (reference sequence). Here the CDR3 DNA reads TGTGCCAGCAGCGTGGACGGTGATCAGCCCCAGCATTTT. This codes for CASSVDGDQPQHF.

This chain uses TRBV5-1 with TRBJ1-6, with D tentatively TRBD1 (6 bases). The CDR3 spans 16 residues. Trimming removed 1 base at V and 8 bases at J, with 16 bases between. Germline loops: CDR1 SGHRS, CDR2 YFSETQ. CDR3 nucleotide sequence: TGCGCCAGCAGCTTGACCACCACAGGGAAGGATTCACCCCTCCACTTT. Its protein product is CASSLTTTGKDSPLHF.

J is TRBJ1-2 and V is TRBV5-1; weak D call: TRBD1 (5 bases). V was clipped by 1 base and J by 2 bases, with 9 bases between them. This CDR3 comprises 14 residues. Germline CDR1 and CDR2: SGHRS and YFSETQ. In DNA form, the CDR3 reads TGCGCCAGCAGCTTGTCGGCAGGGAACTATGGCTACACCTTC. Translation: CASSLSAGNYGYTF.

This chain joins TRBV11-3 and TRBJ2-2; possibly TRBD1 for D (5 bases). The CDR3 totals 14 residues. The V end was cut by 4 bases, the J end by 5 bases, with 11 bases between. CDR1 is SGHNT, CDR2 YENEEA, per germline. CDR3 coding DNA: TGTGCCAGCAGCTCGAGTGGACATACCGGGGAGCTGTTTTTT. Translated: CASSSSGHTGELFF.

This clone was observed once. The chain recombines TRBV14 with TRBJ2-7; 10 bases line up with TRBD1. The CDR3 spans 14 residues. The junction had 11 bases not matched to a gene; V was cut back by 6 bases and J by 9 bases. Per the germline V gene, CDR1 is SGHDN and CDR2 is FVKESK. As DNA, the CDR3 is TGTGCCAGCAGTCGAGACAGGGGGCTTACCGGGCAGTACTTC. Amino acid sequence: CASSRDRGLTGQYF.

J is TRBJ1-2 and V is TRBV6-5; D call uncertain. Trimming shortened V by 6 bases and J by 5 bases, and 16 bases separated the two germline ends. The germline gives CDR1 MNHEY, CDR2 SVGAGI. The CDR3 has 14 amino acids. The CDR3 DNA reads as TGTGCCAGCAGCCCCTTGACCGGCGTTTATGGCTACACCTTC. It codes for CASSPLTGVYGYTF.

V usage is TRBV7-3 and J usage is TRBJ1-1, with a weak D call TRBD1 (6 bases). From germline, CDR1 is SGHTA and CDR2 FQGTGA. V gave up 2 bases and J gave up 5 bases, with 12 bases separating them. The CDR3 is 14 amino acids. CDR3 loop: CASSLSRDTTEAFF. CDR3 sequence (DNA): TGTGCCAGCAGCTTATCCCGGGACACAACTGAAGCTTTCTTT. Supplemented by reference TRBV7-3 and TRBJ1-1, the full variable domain reads GAGVSQTPSNKVTEKGKYVELRCDPISGHTALYWYRQSLGQGPEFLIYFQGTGAADDSGLPNDRFFAVRPEGSVSTLKIQRTERGDSAVYLCASSLSRDTTEAFFGQGTRLTVV.

The V gene is TRBV11-3, the J gene TRBJ1-4; 8 nucleotides agree with TRBD1. The CDR3 sequence is 15 residues long. V lost 4 bases and J lost 5; bases outside the gene matches: 6. Germline loops: CDR1 SGHNT, CDR2 YENEEA. The CDR3 sequence: CASSSRRGQNEKLFF. For the CDR3, the DNA is TGTGCCAGCAGCTCCCGCAGGGGGCAGAATGAAAAACTGTTTTTT.

The rearrangement uses TRBV5-1 and TRBJ1-1; TRBD1 aligns across 8 bases. V was pared by 4 bases and J by 10 bases, with 12 bases of the junction left unmatched. CDR3 size: 14 residues. Germline values: CDR1 SGHRS, CDR2 YFSETQ. The CDR3: CASSPLGTGGGAFF. The CDR3 DNA is TGCGCCAGCAGCCCTCTAGGGACAGGCGGCGGAGCTTTCTTT.